These 14 T cell receptor beta chains came from one sample sequenced in a study of T cell responses to AZD1222 COVID-19 vaccine. The method was immunoSEQ multiplex PCR; TCRdb's version includes in-frame clones alone and lacks a portion of them. The sample carries around 170,000 clones, around nine tenths recorded once. Sequencing used peripheral blood, obtained on day 0 of AZD1222 vaccination. The receptor set was obtained from an adult in good health.

The rearrangement uses TRBV13 and TRBJ2-3; D possibly uses TRBD1 or TRBD2 (5 bases each). Germline V gene sequence: CDR1 PRHDT, CDR2 FYEKMQ (reference sequence). The germline V and J ends were trimmed by 5 bases and 6 bases, with 12 bases remaining between them. The CDR3 sequence is 13 residues long. CDR3 loop: CASSVRGWDTQYF. Here the CDR3 DNA reads TGTGCCAGCAGCGTCCGGGGCTGGGATACGCAGTATTTT. The entire variable domain, with the rest obtained from reference TRBV13 and TRBJ2-3, is as follows: AAGVIQSPRHLIKEKRETATLKCYPIPRHDTVYWYQQGPGQDPQFLISFYEKMQSDKGSIPDRFSAQQFSDYHSELNMSSLELGDSALYFCASSVRGWDTQYFGPGTRLTVL.

The chain carries TRBV25-1 and TRBJ1-5; D call uncertain. The CDR3 loop spans 13 amino acids. Germline V lookup: CDR1 MGHDK, CDR2 SYGVNS. Deletions cut 6 bases from V and 3 bases from J, with 9 bases between. CDR3 sequence: CASREGSNQPQHF. The CDR3 nucleotides read TGTGCCAGCAGAGAGGGTTCCAATCAGCCCCAGCATTTT.

The chain couples TRBV6-5 to TRBJ1-3; D call uncertain. Germline V gene data show CDR1 as MNHEY and CDR2 as SVGAGI. The CDR3 length is 15 residues. V lost 2 bases to trimming and J lost 0 bases, with 8 bases between them. The CDR3 nucleotides read TGTGCCAGCAGTTACGGGTTGAGCTCTGGAAACACCATATATTTT. Translated: CASSYGLSSGNTIYF.

V and J are TRBV5-8 and TRBJ1-2; D not resolved. This CDR3 is 12 amino acids long. With 1 base removed from V and 3 bases from J, the gap between germline ends came to 4 bases. Germline CDR1 is SGHTS and CDR2 is YDEGEE. CDR3: CASSLTDYGYTF. The CDR3 nucleotides are TGTGCCAGCAGCTTGACAGACTATGGCTACACCTTC. Variable domain in full (rest from reference TRBV5-8 and TRBJ1-2): EAGVTQSPTHLIKTRGQQATLRCSPISGHTSVYWYQQALGLGLQFLLWYDEGEERNRGNFPPRFSGRQFPNYSSELNVNALELEDSALYLCASSLTDYGYTFGSGTRLTVV.

This chain joins TRBV5-4 and TRBJ2-3; tentatively, D is TRBD1 (5 bases). Germline CDR1 reads SGHNT; CDR2 reads YYREEE (reference sequence). This CDR3 spans 13 amino acids. V shed 0 bases and J shed 8 bases, with 10 bases lying between them. The CDR3 reads CASSLDQGGTQYF. CDR3 bases: TGTGCCAGCAGCTTGGATCAGGGCGGTACGCAGTATTTT.

This chain joins TRBV5-1 and TRBJ2-7; D not resolved. CDR3 length: 13 amino acids. The V end lost 7 bases, the J end lost 5 bases, and 16 bases lay between the germline ends. The germline V gene has CDR1 SGHRS and CDR2 YFSETQ. CDR3 sequence (DNA): TGCGCCAGCGCTAGACTGGGTCCCGACGAGCAGTACTTC. This codes for CASARLGPDEQYF. The whole variable domain, filled in from reference TRBV5-1 and TRBJ2-7, reads KAGVTQTPRYLIKTRGQQVTLSCSPISGHRSVSWYQQTPGQGLQFLFEYFSETQRNKGNFPGRFSGRQFSNSRSEMNVSTLELGDSALYLCASARLGPDEQYFGPGTRLTVT.

The J gene is TRBJ2-7, the V gene TRBV29-1, with D possibly matching TRBD2 (7 bases). This CDR3 region has 13 residues. V gave up 1 base and J gave up 7 bases, with 14 bases separating them. In germline, CDR1 is SQVTM, CDR2 ANQGSEA. CDR3 sequence (DNA): TGCAGCGTTGAAGCCGGGGGGCTCGAGGAGCAGTACTTC. It encodes CSVEAGGLEEQYF.

V usage is TRBV27 and J usage is TRBJ2-2, with a tentative D call TRBD1 (5 bases). The CDR3 covers 15 residues. Germline V gives CDR1 MNHEY, CDR2 SMNVEV (reference sequence). V lost 5 bases, J lost 4 bases, and 14 bases lay in between. In DNA, the CDR3 is TGTGCCAGCAGTACCCGTGGCAGGGTCACCGGGGAGCTGTTTTTT. This codes for CASSTRGRVTGELFF.

V usage is TRBV2 and J usage is TRBJ1-2; D is perhaps TRBD1 (5 bases). Trimming stripped 3 bases from V and 7 bases from J, with 18 bases between. The CDR3 totals 15 residues. Germline V gene data show CDR1 as SNHLY and CDR2 as FYNNEI. CDR3 protein: CASSEGGSSHRGYTF. The CDR3 coding sequence is TGTGCCAGCAGTGAGGGGGGTAGCTCACATCGTGGCTACACCTTC.

The V gene is TRBV11-2, the J gene TRBJ2-1; TRBD2 might be the D (5 bases). CDR1 and CDR2 from the germline V gene are SGHAT and FQNNGV. Trimming removed 2 bases at V and 7 bases at J, with 12 bases between. The CDR3 sequence is 14 residues long. The CDR3 DNA reads TGTGCCAGCAGCTTATTAACAAGGAGGAATGAGCAGTTCTTC. Its translation is CASSLLTRRNEQFF.

The rearrangement links TRBV12-5 to TRBJ1-6, with D tentatively TRBD1 (5 bases). CDR3 length: 15 amino acids. Germline CDR1 is LGHNT and CDR2 is FRNRAP. Between the trimmed V and J ends, which lost 1 base and 13 bases, there was a span of 17 bases. CDR3 nucleotides: TGTGCTAGTGGTTTGGACGGGGACTGGACTTCCCCCCTCCACTTT. Protein sequence: CASGLDGDWTSPLHF.

The chain has TRBV7-3 and TRBJ2-1; TRBD2 matches at 9 bases. CDR1 SGHTA and CDR2 FQGTGA come from the germline V gene. The CDR3 is made up of 15 amino acids. V lost 5 bases, J lost 2 bases, and 4 bases stayed unmatched. In DNA form, the CDR3 reads TGTGCCAGCAGCGCTAGCGGGGACCCCTACAATGAGCAGTTCTTC. Its protein product is CASSASGDPYNEQFF.

The chain combines TRBV20-1 with TRBJ2-1; D is ambiguous. The germline V gene has CDR1 DFQATT and CDR2 SNEGSKA (reference sequence). The CDR3 is made up of 11 amino acids. V lost 5 bases to trimming and J lost 6 bases, with 8 bases between them. The CDR3, as DNA: TGCAGTGCTCTAACCTTCAATGAGCAGTTCTTC. It codes for CSALTFNEQFF.

V is TRBV30 and J is TRBJ1-6; the D gene is possibly TRBD1 (5 bases). Germline lookup yields CDR1 GTSNPN and CDR2 SVGIG (reference sequence). CDR3 length: 14 residues. The V and J ends lost 0 bases and 7 bases respectively, with 10 bases between them. The CDR3 here is CAWSVQVLNSPLHF. In DNA, the CDR3 is TGTGCCTGGAGTGTACAGGTCTTAAATTCACCCCTCCACTTT.